This T cell receptor (beta chain) was found in a study of molecular identifiers for immune sequencing clone quantification. Background on the study: The replicate experiment used RNA from approximately 20,000 or 100,000 naive CD8 cells. This RNA was split into five aliquots, and four of them were sequenced.

Germline V CDR1 and CDR2: SEHNR, FQNEAQ (reference sequence). The CDR3 length is 14 residues. With 5 bases removed from V and 6 bases from J, the gap between germline ends came to 13 bases. This clonotype has ten or more counts. The antigen is undetermined. Generation of bulk TCR libraries relied on previously described methods and listed TCR primers. From the PCR reads, TCRdb called clonotypes with MiXCR, one entry per CDR3 protein. This sample yields just under 650,000 distinct CDR3 sequences, of which approximately 20% are seen a single time; 0.75% to 0.95% belongs to the top ten. Whole-study findings and limits: In naive cells, clones above 20 RNA copies held under 1% of molecules, whereas in effector cells they held over 99%. The sizes of highly expanded clones could be underestimated when identical TCR molecules share a barcode.

The sequence was collected from a human donor in good health. Some libraries in this study had Jurkat cell RNA spiked in. Sequencing was done on a sample of naive CD8+ T cells from blood, with Jurkat cell RNA spiked in. Subset here: FACS-sorted CD8+CD4-CCR7+CD45RA+ naive T cells. The rearrangement joins TRBV7-9 to TRBJ2-2, with unresolved D. CDR3 nucleotide sequence: TGTGCCAGCAGCCGAGCCCCTCGGCCCGGGGAGCTGTTTTTT. Protein product: CASSRAPRPGELFF.